This note documents a single TCR beta chain sequence. As to time point: after dendritic cell vaccination, including at tumor progression/relapse. Germline CDR1 KGHSH, CDR2 LQKENI. This CDR3 contains 17 residues. The V and J ends lost 2 bases and 2 bases respectively, with 16 bases between them. Sequencing used immunoSEQ multiplex PCR; TCRdb keeps in-frame clones, though not all of them. The sample has just under 100,000 clones; 65% to 85% are singletons. This sample is part of a study of glioma-infiltrating T cells after dendritic cell vaccination. Whole-study context: Between about 2002 and 2013, patients got autologous tumor lysate-pulsed dendritic cell vaccines. The vaccine used monocyte-derived dendritic cells pulsed overnight with autologous tumor lysate. Three intradermal dendritic cell vaccine injections were given every two weeks.

V gene TRBV18 combines with J gene TRBJ2-1; perhaps TRBD2 as D (5 bases). Sequencing used blood, obtained after dendritic cell vaccination. The sequence came from a human donor with glioblastoma. CDR3 nucleotides: TGTGCCAGCTCACCATCTCGGGATTCGGGGACCTACAATGAGCAGTTCTTC. It is translated as CASSPSRDSGTYNEQFF. The whole variable domain, remainder taken from reference TRBV18 and TRBJ2-1, is NAGVMQNPRHLVRRRGQEARLRCSPMKGHSHVYWYRQLPEEGLKFMVYLQKENIIDESGMPKERFSAEFPKEGPSILRIQQVVRGDSAAYFCASSPSRDSGTYNEQFFGPGTRLTVL.